This record looks at one T cell receptor (beta chain) sequence and its context. CDR3 length: 12 residues. The V gene's germline CDR1 is KGHSH and CDR2 LQKENI. Trimming took off 1 base at V and 4 bases at J, with 4 bases between the two ends. This sample is drawn from a study of OX40 agonist ivuxolimab in advanced cancers. Measured with immunoSEQ multiplex PCR; TCRdb has only the in-frame clones, and not every one. The profile shows about 69,000 clones, approximately 89% of them singletons. This TCR came from an adult with an advanced solid tumor such as melanoma, head and neck, liver or kidney cancer. This sample comprised CD4+ or CD8+ T cells sorted from blood, obtained in a trial of the OX40 agonist ivuxolimab. The chain links TRBV18 to TRBJ2-5, with unresolved D. For the CDR3, the DNA is TGTGCCAGCTCACCACGCCGAGAGACCCAGTACTTC. Translating it yields CASSPRRETQYF.